This T cell receptor beta chain was recovered during a study of early T cells in non-severe SARS-CoV-2 infection. This clonotype was found a few times. J was trimmed by 1 base and V by 6 bases; bases with no gene match: 4. The CDR3 runs 17 residues. Germline V gene data show CDR1 as MNHEY and CDR2 as SMNVEV (reference sequence). Attached unique molecular identifiers marked individual cDNA molecules. TCRdb re-called the 5' RACE reads with MiXCR, one entry per CDR3 protein. The sample lists fewer than 25,000 distinct CDR3 sequences, about 5.7% occurring once. The sample was whole blood, taken at baseline. This sequence joins TRBV27 and TRBJ2-2, with 14 bases that match TRBD2. This clonotype originated in an adult who was a healthcare worker with PCR-confirmed SARS-CoV-2 infection or an uninfected control (not recorded which). This chain's CDR3 is CASRRGLAGVNTGELFF. The DNA of the CDR3 is TGTGCCAGCAGACGGGGACTAGCGGGAGTGAACACCGGGGAGCTGTTTTTT.